A single T cell receptor beta chain is shown here with its context. The antigen is unknown. Read sequence stops 3 residues before the CDR3 end, and the germline J gene provides the missing end. The data were taken from a study of T cells in women clearing cervical HPV infection. The overall study: Controls gave blood once infection was undetectable; cases at lesion identification.

The CDR3 has 12 residues. Study-level findings and limits: Timing of associations relative to infection is unclear; T-cell subsets were not isolated. T-cell numbers per sample were unknown and may explain richness differences. TRBV6-7 abundance was lower in cases than controls (around 0.1% versus 0.15%).

Sequenced by immunoSEQ multiplex PCR; TCRdb stores in-frame clones only, minus some. The listing records more than 15,000 clones. Sample: blood buffy coat. The chain links TRBV12-3 or TRBV12-4 to TRBJ1-2, with a tentative D call TRBD1 (5 bases). This TCR was recovered from a woman between 18 and 69 years old with a cervical HPV16 infection that either progressed to CIN3+ or cleared (not recorded which). CDR3 in amino acids: CASSPGTIGYTF. Partial CDR3 DNA: TGTGCCAGCAGTCCCGGGACTATCGGC.